Listed here are 4 T cell receptor beta chains from one sample, sequenced in a study of post-analysis software for immune sequencing data. Findings and limits, study-wide: Patients used a handful of TRBV segments, including TRBV5-6, TRBV5-1 and TRBV20-1, more often than controls.

Carried by the TCR beta cDNA libraries were unique molecular identifiers. TCRdb reprocessed the PCR reads with MiXCR, giving one entry per CDR3 protein. The sample shows some 700,000 distinct CDR3 sequences, 59% of them seen only once. Their recognized antigens are unknown. What was sequenced was blood. These receptor sequences come from a girl aged 2-10 years with multiple sclerosis.

The J gene is TRBJ2-1, the V gene TRBV7-9; 7 bases line up with TRBD1. The CDR3 loop spans 14 amino acids. V lost 7 bases to trimming and J lost 1 base; unmatched junction nucleotides: 4. Germline CDR1 reads SEHNR; CDR2 reads FQNEAQ (reference sequence). CDR3: CASIRQGSYNEQFF. The CDR3 region has the DNA TGTGCCAGCATTAGACAGGGATCCTACAATGAGCAGTTCTTC. The variable domain in full, with the rest retrieved from reference TRBV7-9 and TRBJ2-1, is DTGVSQNPRHKITKRGQNVTFRCDPISEHNRLYWYRQTLGQGPEFLTYFQNEAQLEKSRLLSDRFSAERPKGSFSTLEIQRTEQGDSAMYLCASIRQGSYNEQFFGPGTRLTVL.

The genes are TRBV29-1 and TRBJ1-1; TRBD1 might be the D (5 bases). The germline V gene encodes CDR1 SQVTM and CDR2 ANQGSEA. V was pared by 3 bases and J by 5 bases, with 22 bases between. The CDR3 covers 16 residues. This CDR3 is CSVDGLETGSGTEAFF. The CDR3 coding sequence is TGCAGCGTTGACGGCCTAGAAACAGGCTCCGGTACTGAAGCTTTCTTT.

The rearrangement joins TRBV12-3 or TRBV12-4 to TRBJ1-5; D unresolved. V lost 6 bases to trimming and J lost 3 bases, with 9 bases between them. The CDR3 covers 13 residues. The CDR3: CASRDGDNQPQHF. CDR3 DNA: TGTGCCAGCAGGGACGGTGACAATCAGCCCCAGCATTTT.

This clonotype was counted only a few times. This chain joins TRBV6-1 and TRBJ2-7, with D possibly being TRBD2 (5 bases). Germline-derived CDR1 and CDR2 are MNHNS and SASEGT. CDR3 length: 13 residues. The V end was cut by 7 bases, the J end by 3 bases, with 13 bases between. The CDR3 region has the DNA TGTGCCAGCACTATAGGACGGGACTACGAGCAGTACTTC. This encodes CASTIGRDYEQYF.